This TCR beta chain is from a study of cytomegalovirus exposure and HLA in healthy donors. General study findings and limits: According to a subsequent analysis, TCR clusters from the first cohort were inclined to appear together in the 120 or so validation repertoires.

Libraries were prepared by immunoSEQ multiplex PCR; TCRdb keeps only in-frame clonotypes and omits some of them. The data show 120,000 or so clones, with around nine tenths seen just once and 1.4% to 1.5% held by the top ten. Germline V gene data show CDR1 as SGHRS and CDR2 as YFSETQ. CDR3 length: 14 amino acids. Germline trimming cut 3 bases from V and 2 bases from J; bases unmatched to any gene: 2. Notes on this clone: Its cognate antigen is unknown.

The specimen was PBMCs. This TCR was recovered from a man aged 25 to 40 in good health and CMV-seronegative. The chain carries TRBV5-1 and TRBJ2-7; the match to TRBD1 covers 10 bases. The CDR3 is CASSSGTGAYEQYF. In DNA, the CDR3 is TGCGCCAGCAGCTCCGGGACAGGGGCCTACGAGCAGTACTTC.